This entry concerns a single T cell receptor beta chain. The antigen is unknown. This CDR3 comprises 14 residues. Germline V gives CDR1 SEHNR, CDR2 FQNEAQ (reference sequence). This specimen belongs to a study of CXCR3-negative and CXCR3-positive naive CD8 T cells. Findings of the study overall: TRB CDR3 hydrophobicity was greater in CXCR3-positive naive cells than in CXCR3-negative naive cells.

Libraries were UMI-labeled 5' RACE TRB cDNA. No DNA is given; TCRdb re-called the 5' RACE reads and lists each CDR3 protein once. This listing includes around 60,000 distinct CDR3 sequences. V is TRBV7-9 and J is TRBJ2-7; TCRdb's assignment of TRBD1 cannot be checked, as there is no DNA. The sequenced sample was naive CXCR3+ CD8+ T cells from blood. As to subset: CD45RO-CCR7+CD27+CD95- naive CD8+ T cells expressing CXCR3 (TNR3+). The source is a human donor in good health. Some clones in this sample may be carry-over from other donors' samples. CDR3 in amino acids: CASSLTPGTYEQYF.